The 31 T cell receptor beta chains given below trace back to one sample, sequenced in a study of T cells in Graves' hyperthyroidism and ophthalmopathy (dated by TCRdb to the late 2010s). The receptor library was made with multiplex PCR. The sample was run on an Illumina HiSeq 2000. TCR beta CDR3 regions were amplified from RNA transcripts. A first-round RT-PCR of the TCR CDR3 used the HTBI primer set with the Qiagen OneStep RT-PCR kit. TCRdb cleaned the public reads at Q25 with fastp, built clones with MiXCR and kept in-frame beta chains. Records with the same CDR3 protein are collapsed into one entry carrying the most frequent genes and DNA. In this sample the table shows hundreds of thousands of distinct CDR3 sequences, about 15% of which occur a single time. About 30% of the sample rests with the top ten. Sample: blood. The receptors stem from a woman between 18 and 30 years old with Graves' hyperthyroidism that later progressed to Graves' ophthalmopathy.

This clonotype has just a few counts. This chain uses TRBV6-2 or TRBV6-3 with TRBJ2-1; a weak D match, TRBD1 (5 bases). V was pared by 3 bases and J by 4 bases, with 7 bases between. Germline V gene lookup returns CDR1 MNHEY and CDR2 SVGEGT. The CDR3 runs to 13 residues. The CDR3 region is CASSYGQYNEQFF. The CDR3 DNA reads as TGTGCCAGCAGTTATGGACAATACAATGAGCAGTTCTTC.

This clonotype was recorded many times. This CDR3 reads CASSPVERGLYGYTF. As DNA, the CDR3 is TGCGCCAGCAGTCCTGTCGAACGGGGATTATATGGCTACACCTTC. The chain is built from TRBV5-1 and TRBJ1-2; D not certain. Germline-derived CDR1 and CDR2 are SGHRS and YFSETQ. V was trimmed by 5 bases and J by 5 bases, leaving 19 bases between them. The CDR3 runs to 15 residues.

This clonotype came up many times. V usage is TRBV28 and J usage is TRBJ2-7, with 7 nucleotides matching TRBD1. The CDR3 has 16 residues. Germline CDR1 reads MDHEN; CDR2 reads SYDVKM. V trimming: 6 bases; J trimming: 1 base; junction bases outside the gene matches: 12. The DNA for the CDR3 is TGTGCCAGCAGACCGACGACAGGGAAAGTTTCCTACGAGCAGTACTTC. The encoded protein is CASRPTTGKVSYEQYF.

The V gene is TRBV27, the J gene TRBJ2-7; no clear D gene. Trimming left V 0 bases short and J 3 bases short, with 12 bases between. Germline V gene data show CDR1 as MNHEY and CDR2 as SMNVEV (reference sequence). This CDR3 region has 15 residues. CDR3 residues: CASSLSPVADYEQYF. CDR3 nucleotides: TGTGCCAGCAGTTTATCACCGGTGGCGGACTACGAGCAGTACTTC.

CDR3 protein: CASSRGRKDGYTF. The CDR3, as DNA: TGTGCCAGTAGTCGCGGACGTAAGGATGGCTACACCTTC. This chain links TRBV19 with TRBJ1-2, with D hard to call. V dropped 5 bases and J dropped 6 bases, with 13 bases sitting between them. Germline CDR1 is LNHDA and CDR2 is SQIVND (reference sequence). There are 13 residues in the CDR3.

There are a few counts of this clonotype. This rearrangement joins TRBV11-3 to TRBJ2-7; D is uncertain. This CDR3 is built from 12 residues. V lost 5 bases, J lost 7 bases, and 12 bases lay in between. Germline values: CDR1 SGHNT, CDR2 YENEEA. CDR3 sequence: CASSLLFSEQYF. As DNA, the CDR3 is TGTGCCAGCAGCCTACTTTTTTCGGAGCAGTACTTC.

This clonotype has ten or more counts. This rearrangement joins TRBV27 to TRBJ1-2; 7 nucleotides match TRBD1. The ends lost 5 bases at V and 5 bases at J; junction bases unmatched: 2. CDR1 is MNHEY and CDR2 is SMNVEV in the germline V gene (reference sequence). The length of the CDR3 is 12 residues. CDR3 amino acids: CASSGGQYGYTF. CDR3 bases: TGTGCCAGCAGTGGGGGACAGTATGGCTACACCTTC.

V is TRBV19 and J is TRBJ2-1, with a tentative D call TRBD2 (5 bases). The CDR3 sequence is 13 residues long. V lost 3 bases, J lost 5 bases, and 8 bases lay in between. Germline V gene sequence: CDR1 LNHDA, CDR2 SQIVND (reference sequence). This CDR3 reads CASSISVNNEQFF. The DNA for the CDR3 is TGTGCCAGTAGTATTAGCGTAAACAATGAGCAGTTCTTC.

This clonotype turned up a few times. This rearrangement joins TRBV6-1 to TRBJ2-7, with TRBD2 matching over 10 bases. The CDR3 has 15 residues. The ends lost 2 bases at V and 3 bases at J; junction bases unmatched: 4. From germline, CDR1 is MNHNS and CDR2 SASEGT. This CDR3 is CASSELAGVSYEQYF. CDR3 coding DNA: TGTGCCAGCAGTGAACTAGCGGGAGTAAGCTACGAGCAGTACTTC.

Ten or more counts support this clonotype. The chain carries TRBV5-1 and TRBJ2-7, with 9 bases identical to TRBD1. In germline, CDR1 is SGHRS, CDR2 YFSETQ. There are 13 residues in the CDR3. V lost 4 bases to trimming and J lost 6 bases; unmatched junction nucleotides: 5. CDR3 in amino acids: CASSLQQGAEQYF. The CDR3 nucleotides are TGCGCCAGCAGCCTACAACAGGGGGCCGAGCAGTACTTC.

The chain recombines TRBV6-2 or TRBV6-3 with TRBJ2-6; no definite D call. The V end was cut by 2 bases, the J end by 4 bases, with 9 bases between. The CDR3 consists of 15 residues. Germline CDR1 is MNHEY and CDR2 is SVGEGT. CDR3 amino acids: CASSYPFDGANVLTF. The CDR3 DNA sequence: TGTGCCAGCAGTTACCCATTTGACGGGGCCAACGTCCTGACTTTC.

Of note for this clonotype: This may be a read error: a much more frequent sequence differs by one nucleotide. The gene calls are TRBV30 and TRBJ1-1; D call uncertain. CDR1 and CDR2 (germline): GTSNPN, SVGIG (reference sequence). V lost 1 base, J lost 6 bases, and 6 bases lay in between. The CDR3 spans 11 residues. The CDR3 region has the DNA TGTGCCTGGAGTGATGGGCCTGAAGCTTTCTTT. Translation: CAWSDGPEAFF.

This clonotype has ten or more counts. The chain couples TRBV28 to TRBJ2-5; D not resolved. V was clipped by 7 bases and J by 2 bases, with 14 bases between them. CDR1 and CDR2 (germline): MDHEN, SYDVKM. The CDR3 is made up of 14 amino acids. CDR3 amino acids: CASTREREQETQYF. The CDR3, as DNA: TGTGCCAGCACCCGAGAAAGGGAACAAGAGACCCAGTACTTC.

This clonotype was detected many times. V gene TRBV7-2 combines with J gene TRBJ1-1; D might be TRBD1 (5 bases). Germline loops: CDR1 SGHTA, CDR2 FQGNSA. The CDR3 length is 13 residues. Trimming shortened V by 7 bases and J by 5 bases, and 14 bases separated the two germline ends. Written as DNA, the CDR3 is TGTGCCAGCAACGGCAGGGTAAGGACTGAAGCTTTCTTT. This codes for CASNGRVRTEAFF. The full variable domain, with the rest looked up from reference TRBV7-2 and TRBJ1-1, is GAGVSQSPSNKVTEKGKDVELRCDPISGHTALYWYRQSLGQGLEFLIYFQGNSAPDKSGLPSDRFSAERTGGSVSTLTIQRTQQEDSAVYLCASNGRVRTEAFFGQGTRLTVV.

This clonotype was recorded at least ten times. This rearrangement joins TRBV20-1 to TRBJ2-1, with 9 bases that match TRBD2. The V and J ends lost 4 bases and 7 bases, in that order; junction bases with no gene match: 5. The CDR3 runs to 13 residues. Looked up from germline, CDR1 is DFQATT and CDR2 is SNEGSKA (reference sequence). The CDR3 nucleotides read TGCAGTGCTACTAGCGGGATTAAGAATGAGCAGTTCTTC. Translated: CSATSGIKNEQFF.

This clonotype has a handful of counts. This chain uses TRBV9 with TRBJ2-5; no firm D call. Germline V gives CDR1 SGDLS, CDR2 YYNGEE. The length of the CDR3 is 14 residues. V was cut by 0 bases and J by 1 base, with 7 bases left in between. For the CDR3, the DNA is TGTGCCAGCAGCGTAGGGAGTGTCCAAGAGACCCAGTACTTC. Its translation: CASSVGSVQETQYF.

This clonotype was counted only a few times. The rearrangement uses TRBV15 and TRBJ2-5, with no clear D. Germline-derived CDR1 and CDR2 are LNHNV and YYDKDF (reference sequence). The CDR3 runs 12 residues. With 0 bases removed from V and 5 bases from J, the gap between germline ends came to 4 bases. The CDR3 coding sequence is TGTGCCACCAGCAGAGAGCCGGAGACCCAGTACTTC. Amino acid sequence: CATSREPETQYF.

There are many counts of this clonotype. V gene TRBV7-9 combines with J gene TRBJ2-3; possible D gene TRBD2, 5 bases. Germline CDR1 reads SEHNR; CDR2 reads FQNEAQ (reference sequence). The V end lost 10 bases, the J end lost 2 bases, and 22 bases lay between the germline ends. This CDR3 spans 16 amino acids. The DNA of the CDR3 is TGTGCCACCCCGCCCGAGAGCGGTAGGGCCACAGATACGCAGTATTTT. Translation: CATPPESGRATDTQYF.

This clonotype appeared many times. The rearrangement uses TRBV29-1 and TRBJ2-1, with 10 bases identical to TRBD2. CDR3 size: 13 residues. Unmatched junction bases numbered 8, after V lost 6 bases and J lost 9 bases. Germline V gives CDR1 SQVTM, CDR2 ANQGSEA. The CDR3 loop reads CSVDKTSGLEQFF. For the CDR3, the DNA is TGCAGCGTAGACAAGACTAGCGGGCTTGAGCAGTTCTTC.

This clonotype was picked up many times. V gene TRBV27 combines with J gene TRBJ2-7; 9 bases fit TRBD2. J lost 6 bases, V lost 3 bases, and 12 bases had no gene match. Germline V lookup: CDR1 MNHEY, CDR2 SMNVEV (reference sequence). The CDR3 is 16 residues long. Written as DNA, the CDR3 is TGTGCCAGCAGTTTGACCCCCCGTCTAGCGGGACCCGAGCAGTACTTC. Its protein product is CASSLTPRLAGPEQYF.

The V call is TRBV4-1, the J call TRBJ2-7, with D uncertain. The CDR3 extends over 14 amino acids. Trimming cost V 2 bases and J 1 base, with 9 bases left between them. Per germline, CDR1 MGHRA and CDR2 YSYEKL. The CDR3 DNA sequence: TGCGCCAGCAGCCAAAGTCCCATATCCTACGAGCAGTACTTC. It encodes CASSQSPISYEQYF.

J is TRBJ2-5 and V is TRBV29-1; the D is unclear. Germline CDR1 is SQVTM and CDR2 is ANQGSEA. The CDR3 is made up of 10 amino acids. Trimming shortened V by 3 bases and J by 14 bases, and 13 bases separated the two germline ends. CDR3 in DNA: TGCAGCGTTGAGGCGGTCGTCCTCTACTTC. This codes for CSVEAVVLYF.

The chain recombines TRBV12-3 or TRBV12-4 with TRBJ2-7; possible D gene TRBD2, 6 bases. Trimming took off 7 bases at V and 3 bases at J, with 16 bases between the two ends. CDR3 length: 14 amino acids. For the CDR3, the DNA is TGTGCCAGCACAGTTTCCGGAGGGTTCTACGAGCAGTACTTC. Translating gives CASTVSGGFYEQYF.

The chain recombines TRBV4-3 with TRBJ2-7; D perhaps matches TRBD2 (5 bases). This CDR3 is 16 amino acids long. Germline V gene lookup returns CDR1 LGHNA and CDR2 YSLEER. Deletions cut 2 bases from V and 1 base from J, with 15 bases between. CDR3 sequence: CASSQILGLASYEQYF. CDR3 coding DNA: TGCGCCAGCAGCCAAATCCTCGGCTTAGCGTCCTACGAGCAGTACTTC.

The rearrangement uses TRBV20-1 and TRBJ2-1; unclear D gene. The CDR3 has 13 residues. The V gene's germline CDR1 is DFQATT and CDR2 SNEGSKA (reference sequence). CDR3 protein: CSVETTDYNEQFF. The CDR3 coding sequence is TGCAGCGTTGAAACGACTGATTACAATGAGCAGTTCTTC.

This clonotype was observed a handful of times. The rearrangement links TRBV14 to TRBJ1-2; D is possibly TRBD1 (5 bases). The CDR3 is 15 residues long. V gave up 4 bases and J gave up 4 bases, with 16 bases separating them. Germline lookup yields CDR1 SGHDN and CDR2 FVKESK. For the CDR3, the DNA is TGTGCCAGCAGCCCCTGGCGGGGGGAGGGCTATGGCTACACCTTC. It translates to CASSPWRGEGYGYTF.

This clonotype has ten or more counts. The CDR3 is CSASLSGDSSPLHF. CDR3 nucleotide sequence: TGCAGTGCTAGCCTCTCGGGCGACTCTTCACCCCTCCACTTT. The chain links TRBV20-1 to TRBJ1-6; D unresolved. The CDR3 runs to 14 residues. Germline CDR1 DFQATT, CDR2 SNEGSKA (reference sequence). The V and J ends lost 3 bases and 9 bases respectively, with 15 bases between them.

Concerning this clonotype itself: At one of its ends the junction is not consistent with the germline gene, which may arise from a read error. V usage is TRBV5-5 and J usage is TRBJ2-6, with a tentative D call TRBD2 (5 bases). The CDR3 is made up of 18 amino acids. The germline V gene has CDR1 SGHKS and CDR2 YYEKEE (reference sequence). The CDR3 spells CASSPTPAGPSGANVLTF. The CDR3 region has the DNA TGCGCCAGCAGCCCAACCCCGGCGGGCCCCTCTGGGGCCAACGTCCTGACTTTC.

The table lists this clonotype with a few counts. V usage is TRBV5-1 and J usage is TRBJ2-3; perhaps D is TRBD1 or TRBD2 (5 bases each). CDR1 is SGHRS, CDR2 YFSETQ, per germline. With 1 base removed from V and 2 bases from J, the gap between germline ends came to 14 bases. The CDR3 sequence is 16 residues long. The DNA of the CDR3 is TGCGCCAGCAGCTTGCAGGTGGCAGGGACCACAGATACGCAGTATTTT. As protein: CASSLQVAGTTDTQYF. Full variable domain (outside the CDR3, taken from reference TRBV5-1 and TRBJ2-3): KAGVTQTPRYLIKTRGQQVTLSCSPISGHRSVSWYQQTPGQGLQFLFEYFSETQRNKGNFPGRFSGRQFSNSRSEMNVSTLELGDSALYLCASSLQVAGTTDTQYFGPGTRLTVL.

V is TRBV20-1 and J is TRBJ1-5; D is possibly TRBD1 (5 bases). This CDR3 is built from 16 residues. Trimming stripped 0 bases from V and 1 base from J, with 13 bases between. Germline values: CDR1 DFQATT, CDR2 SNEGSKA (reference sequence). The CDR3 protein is CSARDTQGESNQPQHF. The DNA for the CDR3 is TGCAGTGCTAGAGATACCCAGGGAGAGAGCAATCAGCCCCAGCATTTT.

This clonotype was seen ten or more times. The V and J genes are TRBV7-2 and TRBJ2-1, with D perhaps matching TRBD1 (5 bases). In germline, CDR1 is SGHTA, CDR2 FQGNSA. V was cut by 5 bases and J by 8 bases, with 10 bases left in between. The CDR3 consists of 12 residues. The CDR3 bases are TGTGCCAGCAGCGCAGGGATCGATGAGCAGTTCTTC. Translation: CASSAGIDEQFF.